This is a list of T cell receptor beta chains from one sample in a study of CD8 T cells in Susac syndrome. TCRdb passed the immunoSEQ multiplex PCR reads through MiXCR, listing each CDR3 protein once. This repertoire shows tens of thousands of distinct CDR3 sequences, 94% found once; its top ten account for approximately 0.9%. Sequencing was carried out using CD8+ T cells from PBMCs. These receptors originate from a human donor with Susac syndrome. Both conserved end residues are part of each CDR3. Each record gives: V gene, J gene, CDR3 length, CDR3 protein.

TRBV7-9	TRBJ2-7	14	CASKGREDNYEQYF
TRBV12-3/TRBV12-4	TRBJ2-7	12	CASSNSLYEQYF
TRBV12-3/TRBV12-4	TRBJ2-5	13	CASSLLARETQYF
TRBV24-1	TRBJ2-1	15	CATSDGDVMYNEQFF
TRBV4-3	TRBJ1-1	17	CASSQVRGGMGDTEAFF
TRBV29-1	TRBJ2-1	15	CSGATGTGGENEQFF
TRBV4-2	TRBJ2-1	14	CASSHSDREFEQFF
TRBV7-8	TRBJ1-5	14	CASSQFLGSTTQHF
TRBV5-4	TRBJ2-5	12	CASSRDGETQYF
TRBV27	TRBJ2-5	16	CASSIRDLAGRRTQYF
TRBV7-6	TRBJ1-1	13	CASSPGQITEAFF
TRBV19	TRBJ2-7	10	CASIFLSQYF
TRBV6-5	TRBJ2-4	15	CASSYTRADRNIQYF
TRBV24-1	TRBJ2-2	15	CATSDLSGRIGELFF
TRBV7-9	TRBJ2-1	14	CAIQTSGGNNEQFF
TRBV2	TRBJ2-7	14	CASSASNRDYEQYF
TRBV29-1	TRBJ2-2	14	CSISGRAEAGELFF
TRBV5-4	TRBJ2-1	16	CASSLPRDRAYNEQFF
TRBV18	TRBJ2-1	16	CASSPIEGTGYNEQFF
TRBV14	TRBJ2-7	13	CASGQQGIDEQYF
TRBV7-9	TRBJ2-7	13	CASSDPPLLEQYF
TRBV14	TRBJ2-5	15	CASSQEDSFQETQYF
TRBV27	TRBJ2-7	17	CASSFANPGTSVYEQYF
TRBV6-5	TRBJ1-6	15	CASTDRGVPHSPLHF
TRBV7-2	TRBJ1-1	14	CASSSSGTSTEAFF
TRBV6-5	TRBJ2-6	15	CASRHPYSGANVLTF
TRBV4-3	TRBJ2-2	15	CASSQDFGGIGELFF
TRBV20-1	TRBJ2-3	13	CSARVIDTDTQYF
TRBV12-3/TRBV12-4	TRBJ2-4	19	CASSLDWGTGGHSKNIQYF
TRBV5-4	TRBJ2-2	15	CASSRAQGDAGELFF
TRBV28	TRBJ2-1	14	CASSLGWFGNEQFF
TRBV6-5	TRBJ2-7	13	CASSYSTAGDLYF
TRBV5-1	TRBJ2-1	17	CASSPEGPSNSYNEQFF
TRBV13	TRBJ2-1	16	CASSSGSWGSYNEQFF
TRBV12-3/TRBV12-4	TRBJ2-5	13	CASTPPGKETQYF
TRBV4-3	TRBJ2-5	15	CASSQRGASQETQYF
TRBV4-3	TRBJ1-5	13	CASSQERDQPQHF
TRBV29-1	TRBJ2-3	13	CSASSGDSDTQYF
TRBV19	TRBJ1-1	12	CASNWDGTEAFF
TRBV19	TRBJ1-2	14	CASSIYLEHYGYTF
TRBV15	TRBJ2-1	17	CATGGADRGSAYNEQFF
TRBV19	TRBJ1-5	14	CASSWTGQGQPQHF
TRBV4-2	TRBJ2-7	16	CASSRVTLAGAYEQYF
TRBV29-1	TRBJ2-1	14	CSVSGEPSYNEQFF
TRBV19	TRBJ2-7	14	CASSISAGGYEQYF
TRBV29-1	TRBJ2-6	20	CSVAPSFFGTSASGANVLTF
TRBV4-2	TRBJ2-7	15	CASSQDPSGVYEQYF
TRBV7-3	TRBJ2-3	17	CASSSAGERDYTDTQYF
TRBV7-9	TRBJ2-5	13	CASSLVYEETQYF
TRBV15	TRBJ2-7	14	CATSRDGLAYEQYF
TRBV6-5	TRBJ2-7	17	CASSYGGTEGATYEQYF
TRBV4-3	TRBJ1-5	16	CASSQDTGARNQPQHF
TRBV27	TRBJ2-1	17	CASSKTGSSSSYNERFF
TRBV5-1	TRBJ1-4	13	CASSPPGLEKLFF
TRBV12-5	TRBJ2-1	14	CASGLVQGADEQFF
TRBV30	TRBJ2-3	14	CAWSEGIPRHTQYF
TRBV9	TRBJ2-5	17	CASSVARGGTVQETQYF
TRBV4-2	TRBJ2-3	16	CASSQETSGGTDTQYF
TRBV27	TRBJ1-5	14	CASSRDIGNQPQHF
TRBV9	TRBJ1-1	16	CASSVNRVGGNTEAFF